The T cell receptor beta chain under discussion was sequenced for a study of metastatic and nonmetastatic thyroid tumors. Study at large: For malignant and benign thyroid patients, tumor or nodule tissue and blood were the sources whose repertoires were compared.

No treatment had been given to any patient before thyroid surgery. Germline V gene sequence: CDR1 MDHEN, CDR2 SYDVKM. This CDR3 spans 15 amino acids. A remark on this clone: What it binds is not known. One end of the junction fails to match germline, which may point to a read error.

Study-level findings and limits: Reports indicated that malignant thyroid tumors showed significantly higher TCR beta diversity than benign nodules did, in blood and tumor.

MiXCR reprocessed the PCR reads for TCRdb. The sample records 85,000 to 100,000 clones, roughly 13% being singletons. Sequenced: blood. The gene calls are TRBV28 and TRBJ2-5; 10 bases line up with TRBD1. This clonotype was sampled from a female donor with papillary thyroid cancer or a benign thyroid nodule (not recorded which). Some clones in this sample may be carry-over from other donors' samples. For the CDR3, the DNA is TGTGCCAGCAGTTTAGGACAGGGGGAAGTAGAGACTCAGTACTTC. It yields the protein CASSLGQGEVETQYF.